This TCR beta chain is from a study of blood T cell repertoires in COVID-19 (dated by TCRdb to the early 2020s). Background on the whole study: Samples from collaborators originated in the United States, Italy and Spain and spanned both the acute and convalescent phases of COVID-19. The sample metadata nearly always contained a de-identified subject ID, COVID-19 status, age in years and sex. Where HLA class I and class II types were available, the types were taken from metadata supplied by the sample provider, not from assay-based typing. Subjects who had been exposed to COVID-19, were actively infected with it, or had recovered from it provided the deeply sampled blood TCRbeta repertoires that made up the dataset. The repertoires were released in a freely available public database meant as a resource for research on the immune response to SARS-CoV-2. The prospective study material was composed of cDNA or gDNA derived from T cells, B-cell-depleted T cells, or PBMCs. The samples were drawn from the first 160 participants of the ongoing ImmuneRACE study and from 1,254 subjects provided by 6 global collaborators.

TCRbeta CDR3 regions were amplified from genomic DNA using the immunoSEQ Assay, a bias-controlled multiplex PCR. Under the source paper's analysis protocol: Within the assay, amplification of reference gene primers was used to estimate how many nucleated cells each sample contained. To quantify the absolute abundance of each unique TCRbeta CDR3 rearrangement, sequence reads were collapsed and filtered. For each sample, productive Simpson clonality was calculated by taking the square root of Simpson's diversity index across productive rearrangements. The table was pulled from immuneACCESS by TCRdb, which kept in-frame rearrangements only. Such tables lose some clones; where checked, under half of the loss comes from unresolved V genes, and the rest has no known cause. For V, J and clone size, that table is used; D and trimming come from the DNA. In all, the sample holds some 240,000 clones, and over 70% of those were seen once. The leading ten clones occupy about a tenth of the sample.

The sample holds one count of this clone. Its recognized antigen is unknown. No qualities accompany the bases; no much larger clone lies one base away. Germline trimming: 7 bases from V, 0 bases from J; junction bases outside gene matches: 7. From the cysteine through the phenylalanine, the CDR3 covers 15 amino acids. CDR3 DNA is the only sequence kept; it has 45 bases, read in frame from the first base. For CDR1 and CDR2, the germline V gene lists SGHRS and YFSETQ. In Seattle, one collaborating source enrolled patients while the infection was active and tracked those patients longitudinally over the course of disease. The collaborating institutions used their own protocols to collect whole blood in K2EDTA tubes. Collaborator samples were shipped for TCRbeta analysis as frozen whole blood, isolated PBMCs, or DNA extracted from either sample type. The paper as a whole reports these results and caveats: Clinical and demographic metadata were provided uncurated, with the amount varying by source and participant.

The sequence came from a woman in her sixties or seventies with COVID-19, enrolled during active disease. The specimen sequenced was peripheral blood. The V and J segments used are TRBV5-1 and TRBJ2-3; 8 of the junction bases match TRBD2. The CDR3 region reads CASALSGKSTDTQYF. The nucleotide sequence is TGCGCCAGCGCGCTTAGCGGGAAGAGCACAGATACGCAGTATTTT.